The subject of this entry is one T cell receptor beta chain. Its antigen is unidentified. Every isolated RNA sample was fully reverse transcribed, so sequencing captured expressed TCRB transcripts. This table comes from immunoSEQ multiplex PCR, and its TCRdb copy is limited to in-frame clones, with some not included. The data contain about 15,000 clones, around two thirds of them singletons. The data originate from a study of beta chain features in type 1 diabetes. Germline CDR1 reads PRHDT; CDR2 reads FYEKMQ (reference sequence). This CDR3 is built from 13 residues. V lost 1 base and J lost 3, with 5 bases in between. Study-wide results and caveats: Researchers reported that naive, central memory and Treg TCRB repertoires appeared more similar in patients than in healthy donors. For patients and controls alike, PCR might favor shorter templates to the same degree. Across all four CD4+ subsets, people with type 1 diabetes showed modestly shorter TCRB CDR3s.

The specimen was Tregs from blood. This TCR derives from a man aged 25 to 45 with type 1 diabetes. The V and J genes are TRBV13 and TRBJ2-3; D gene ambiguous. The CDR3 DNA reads TGTGCCAGCAGCTTAGTCGGGACAGATACGCAGTATTTT. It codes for CASSLVGTDTQYF.